These 2 T cell receptor beta chains share one sample of origin, sequenced in a study of blood T cell repertoires in COVID-19. The method was immunoSEQ multiplex PCR; TCRdb's version includes in-frame clones alone and lacks a portion of them. Found here are 90,000 or so clones, under 90% of them singletons; the top ten hold roughly 5.1%. Sequencing input: peripheral blood. The receptor set was obtained from a man aged 55-75 years with COVID-19, enrolled during active disease.

V usage is TRBV6-5 and J usage is TRBJ2-3; 11 bases fit TRBD2. The length of the CDR3 is 15 residues. With 5 bases clipped from V and 1 base from J, the junction kept 2 bases outside the gene matches. CDR1 and CDR2 (germline): MNHEY, SVGAGI. The chain's CDR3 is CASSPGLAGTDTQYF. As DNA, the CDR3 is TGTGCCAGCAGTCCGGGACTAGCGGGCACAGATACGCAGTATTTT.

Concerning this clone: The junction differs from germline at one of its ends, possibly a read error. The genes are TRBV5-1 and TRBJ2-2; 8 nucleotides agree with TRBD1. Germline V CDR1 and CDR2: SGHRS, YFSETQ. The CDR3 covers 15 residues. CDR3: CATSPDRGYTGELFF. For the CDR3, the DNA is TGCGCCACCAGCCCCGACAGGGGCTACACCGGGGAGCTGTTTTTT.